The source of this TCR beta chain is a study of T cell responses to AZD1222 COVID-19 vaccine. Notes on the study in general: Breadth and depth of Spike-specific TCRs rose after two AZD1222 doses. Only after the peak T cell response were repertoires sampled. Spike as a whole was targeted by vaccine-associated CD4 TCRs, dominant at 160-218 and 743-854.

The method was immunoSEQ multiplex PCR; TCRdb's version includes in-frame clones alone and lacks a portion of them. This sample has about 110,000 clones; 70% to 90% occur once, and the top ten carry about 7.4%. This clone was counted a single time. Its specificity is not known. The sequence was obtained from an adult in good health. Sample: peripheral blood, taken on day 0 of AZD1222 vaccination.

The CDR3: CAISESLGNQPQHF. In DNA form, the CDR3 reads TGTGCCATCAGTGAGTCGTTAGGAAATCAGCCCCAGCATTTT. V usage is TRBV10-3 and J usage is TRBJ1-5; no clear D. This CDR3 contains 14 residues. Deletions cut 0 bases from V and 4 bases from J, with 7 bases between. Germline CDR1 ENHRY, CDR2 SYGVKD.